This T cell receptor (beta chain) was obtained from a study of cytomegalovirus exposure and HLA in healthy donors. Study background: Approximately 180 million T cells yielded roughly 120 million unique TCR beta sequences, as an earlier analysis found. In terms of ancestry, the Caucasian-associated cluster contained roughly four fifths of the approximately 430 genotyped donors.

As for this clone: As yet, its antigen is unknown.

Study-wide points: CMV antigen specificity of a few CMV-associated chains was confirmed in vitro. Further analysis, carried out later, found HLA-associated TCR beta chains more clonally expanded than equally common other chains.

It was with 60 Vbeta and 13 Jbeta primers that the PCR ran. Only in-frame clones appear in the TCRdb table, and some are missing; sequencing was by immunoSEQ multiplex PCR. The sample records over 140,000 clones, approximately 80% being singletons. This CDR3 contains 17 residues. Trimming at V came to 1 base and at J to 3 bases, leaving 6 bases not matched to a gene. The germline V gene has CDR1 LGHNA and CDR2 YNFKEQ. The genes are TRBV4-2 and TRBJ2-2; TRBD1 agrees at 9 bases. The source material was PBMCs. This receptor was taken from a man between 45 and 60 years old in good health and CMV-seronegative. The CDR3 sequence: CASSQVRTGVDTGELFF. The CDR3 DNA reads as TGTGCCAGCAGCCAAGTCCGGACAGGGGTCGACACCGGGGAGCTGTTTTTT.